Listed here are 10 T cell receptor beta chains from one sample, sequenced in a study of Ad26.COV2.S vaccination and SARS-CoV-2 variants. Using immunoSEQ multiplex PCR, the repertoire was profiled, and TCRdb retains in-frame clones only, with some absent. The sample has hundreds of thousands of clones, more than 75% seen once. Treatment here: 15 to 20 received Ad26.COV2.S at low or high dose, single or two shots; several received placebo; per-sample allocation not given. Day 63 after the first vaccine or placebo injection was the time point for sampling. The source material was peripheral blood, sampled in a trial of Ad26.COV2.S vaccine versus placebo. The receptors originated from a person aged 18 to 65 who received the Ad26.COV2.S COVID-19 vaccine or a placebo.

This chain links TRBV12-3 or TRBV12-4 with TRBJ1-2, with D hard to call. V gave up 7 bases and J gave up 7 bases, with 16 bases separating them. The CDR3 length is 13 residues. The CDR3 DNA reads as TGTGCCAGCACCGTGCAGTCCCGGGGTGGCTACACCTTC. This codes for CASTVQSRGGYTF.

The genes are TRBV14 and TRBJ1-1; 8 bases match TRBD1. The CDR3 is 15 amino acids. Trimming took 4 bases from V and 4 from J; bases not matched to a gene: 8. Germline loops: CDR1 SGHDN, CDR2 FVKESK. CDR3 loop: CASSLKDRGGTEAFF. The CDR3 nucleotides read TGTGCCAGCAGCCTAAAAGACAGGGGCGGCACTGAAGCTTTCTTT.

The gene calls are TRBV7-8 and TRBJ2-7; the match to TRBD2 covers 10 bases. The CDR3 runs 14 residues. The germline gives CDR1 SGHVS, CDR2 FQNEAQ. Trimming cost V 2 bases and J 3 bases; bases outside gene matches: 1. The DNA of the CDR3 is TGTGCCAGCAGCTTAAAGCGGGGGGGCTACGAGCAGTACTTC. Its protein product is CASSLKRGGYEQYF.

As concerns this clone: Other nucleotide sequences in the sample specify the same CDR3. The chain recombines TRBV6-5 with TRBJ2-7, with D unclear. Germline assignment: CDR1 MNHEY and CDR2 SVGAGI. Trimming removed 0 bases from V and 1 base from J, with 4 bases in between. The CDR3 length is 13 residues. CDR3 amino acids: CASSYSSSYEQYF. In nucleotides, the CDR3 is TGTGCCAGCAGTTACTCGAGTTCCTACGAGCAGTACTTC.

This chain joins TRBV7-6 and TRBJ1-2, with TRBD1 matching 9 bases. J lost 3 bases, V lost 1 base, and 6 bases had no gene match. This CDR3 contains 16 residues. Germline-derived CDR1 and CDR2 are SGHVS and FNYEAQ. CDR3 nucleotides: TGTGCCAGCAGCTTAGACCTGGGACAGGGAGACTATGGCTACACCTTC. Protein: CASSLDLGQGDYGYTF.

This clone has more than one count but fewer than ten. V gene TRBV10-3 combines with J gene TRBJ1-1; no reliable D call. The CDR3 has 12 residues. The germline V and J ends were trimmed by 5 bases and 3 bases, with 7 bases remaining between them. Per germline, CDR1 ENHRY and CDR2 SYGVKD. The CDR3 region has the DNA TGTGCCATCAGTAACAGCGACACTGAAGCTTTCTTT. This codes for CAISNSDTEAFF.

Note on this clone: This specimen includes other DNA sequences encoding the same CDR3. The rearrangement uses TRBV4-3 and TRBJ1-6; the D is unclear. Germline lookup yields CDR1 LGHNA and CDR2 YSLEER. The length of the CDR3 is 16 residues. The V end lost 3 bases, the J end lost 0 bases, and 9 bases lay between the germline ends. The CDR3 DNA follows: TGCGCCAGCAGCCAGGACCGGAGCTCCTATAATTCACCCCTCCACTTT. Its protein product is CASSQDRSSYNSPLHF.

This rearrangement joins TRBV3-1 (or the pseudogene TRBV3-2) to TRBJ1-6; no clear D gene. The V end was cut by 2 bases, the J end by 9 bases, with 17 bases between. The CDR3 is 16 residues long. Germline V CDR1 and CDR2: LGHDT, YNNKEL (reference sequence). DNA of the CDR3: TGTGCCAGCAGCCAAATTGAGACACCGGTAGTTTCACCCCTCCACTTT. Its protein is CASSQIETPVVSPLHF.

The chain links TRBV7-8 to TRBJ2-4; TRBD2 is a possible D gene (5 bases). Trimming removed 3 bases from V and 0 bases from J, with 12 bases in between. The CDR3 consists of 16 residues. The V gene's germline CDR1 is SGHVS and CDR2 FQNEAQ. The CDR3 region is CASSFGTAEAKNIQYF. The CDR3 nucleotides are TGTGCCAGCAGCTTCGGAACAGCGGAAGCCAAAAACATTCAGTACTTC.

The rearrangement uses TRBV11-2 and TRBJ1-3, with D unresolved. Germline V lookup: CDR1 SGHAT, CDR2 FQNNGV. V dropped 1 base and J dropped 6 bases, with 7 bases sitting between them. There are 13 residues in the CDR3. Here the CDR3 reads CASSLAGLNTIYF. CDR3 coding DNA: TGTGCCAGCAGCTTAGCTGGTTTAAACACCATATATTTT.